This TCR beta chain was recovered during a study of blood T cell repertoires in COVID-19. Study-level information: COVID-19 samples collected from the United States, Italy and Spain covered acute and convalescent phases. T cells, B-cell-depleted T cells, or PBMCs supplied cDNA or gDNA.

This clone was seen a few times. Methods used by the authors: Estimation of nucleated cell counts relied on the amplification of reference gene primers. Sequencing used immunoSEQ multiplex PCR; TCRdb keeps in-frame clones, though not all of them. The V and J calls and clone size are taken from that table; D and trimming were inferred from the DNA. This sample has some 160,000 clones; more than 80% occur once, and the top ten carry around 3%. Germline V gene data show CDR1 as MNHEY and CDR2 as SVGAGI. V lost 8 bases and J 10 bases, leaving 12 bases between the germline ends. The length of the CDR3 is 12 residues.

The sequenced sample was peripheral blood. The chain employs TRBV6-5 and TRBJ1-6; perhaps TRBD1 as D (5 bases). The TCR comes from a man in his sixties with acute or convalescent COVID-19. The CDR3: CASRAGGSPLHF. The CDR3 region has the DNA TGTGCCAGCCGAGCCGGGGGGTCACCCCTCCACTTT.